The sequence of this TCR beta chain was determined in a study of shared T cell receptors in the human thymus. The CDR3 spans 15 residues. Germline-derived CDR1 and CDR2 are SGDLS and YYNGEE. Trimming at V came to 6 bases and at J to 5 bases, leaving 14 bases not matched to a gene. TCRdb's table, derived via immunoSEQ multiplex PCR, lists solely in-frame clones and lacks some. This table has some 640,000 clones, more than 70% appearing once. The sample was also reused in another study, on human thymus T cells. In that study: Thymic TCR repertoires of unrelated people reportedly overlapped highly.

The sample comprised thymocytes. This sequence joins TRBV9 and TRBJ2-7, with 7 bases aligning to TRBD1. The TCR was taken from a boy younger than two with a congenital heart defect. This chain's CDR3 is CASTRTGVGFHEQYF. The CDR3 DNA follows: TGTGCCAGCACTCGAACAGGGGTGGGTTTCCACGAGCAGTACTTC.